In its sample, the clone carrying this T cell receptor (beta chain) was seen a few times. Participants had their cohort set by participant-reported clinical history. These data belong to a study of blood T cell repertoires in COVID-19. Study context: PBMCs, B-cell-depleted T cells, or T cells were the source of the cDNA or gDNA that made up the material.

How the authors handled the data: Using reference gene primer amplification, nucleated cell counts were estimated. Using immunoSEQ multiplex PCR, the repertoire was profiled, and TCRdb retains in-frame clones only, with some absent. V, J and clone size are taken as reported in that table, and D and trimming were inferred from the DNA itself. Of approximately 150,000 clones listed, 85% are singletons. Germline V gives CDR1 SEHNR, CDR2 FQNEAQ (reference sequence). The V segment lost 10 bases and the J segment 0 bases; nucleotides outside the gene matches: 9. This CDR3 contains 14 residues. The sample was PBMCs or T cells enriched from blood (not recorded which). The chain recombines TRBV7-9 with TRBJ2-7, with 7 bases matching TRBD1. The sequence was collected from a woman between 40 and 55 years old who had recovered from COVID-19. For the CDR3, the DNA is TGTGCCACCCAGGGACAGCTAAGCTCCTACGAGCAGTACTTC. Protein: CATQGQLSSYEQYF.